This is a list of T cell receptor beta chains from one sample in a study of T-cell memory formation after mild COVID-19. TCRdb reanalysed the 5' RACE reads using MiXCR and keeps one entry per CDR3 protein. The profile shows more than 100,000 distinct CDR3 sequences, about a sixth of them singletons. Sequenced material: PBMCs or a T cell subset sorted from them (not recorded which). The receptors shown here come from a man between 18 and 35 years old who had mild COVID-19 (a few samples of this study predate the infection). Cell type and time point are not known. CDR3s include the opening cysteine and the closing phenylalanine or tryptophan. A D gene is named only where the DNA matches it firmly. The size entry is marked missing in some rows and otherwise reads once, few, many or a size class.

clone_size	j_call	v_call	d_call	cdr3_nt	cdr3_aa
few	TRBJ2-3	TRBV9	TRBD2	TGTGCCAGCAGCCCCCTCCTTCTAGCGGCTAGCACAGATACGCAGTATTTT	CASSPLLLAASTDTQYF
.	TRBJ1-2	TRBV5-1	TRBD1	TGCGCCAGCAGTCCCGGACAGGGAACTTATGGCTACACCTTC	CASSPGQGTYGYTF
few	TRBJ1-6	TRBV20-1	.	TGCAGTGGGGCGCAGGATGGAAATTCACCCCTCCACTTT	CSGAQDGNSPLHF
.	TRBJ2-1	TRBV11-2	TRBD2	TGTGCCAGCAGCCCTGGGACTACCCGGGACAATGAGCAGTTCTTC	CASSPGTTRDNEQFF
.	TRBJ2-5	TRBV10-3	.	TGTGCCATCAGGCCCCAGGAGGAGGAGACCCAGTACTTC	CAIRPQEEETQYF
few	TRBJ2-1	TRBV24-1	.	TGTGCCACCAGTGACCCGGGGGTATGGGGTTCCGGTGAGCAGTTCTTC	CATSDPGVWGSGEQFF
.	TRBJ2-1	TRBV11-2	.	TGTGCCAGCAGGCGGACTGAGCAGTTCTTC	CASRRTEQFF
few	TRBJ2-2	TRBV6-6	.	TGTGCCAGCAGCCCCCCGATGAGGGGAGGCGCCGGGGAGCTGTTTTTT	CASSPPMRGGAGELFF
few	TRBJ2-7	TRBV18	.	TGTGCCAGCTCACCATCTCCGGGGGCGCGGTACGAGCAGTACTTC	CASSPSPGARYEQYF
many	TRBJ1-1	TRBV6-2/TRBV6-3	TRBD1	TGTGCCAGCAGTTACGACCTGACAGGGGAGGCCACTGAAGCTTTCTTT	CASSYDLTGEATEAFF
few	TRBJ2-1	TRBV20-1	.	TGCAGTGCCACGGAGGCCTTATCCTACAATGAGCAGTTCTTC	CSATEALSYNEQFF
few	TRBJ1-1	TRBV12-3/TRBV12-4	TRBD1	TGTGCCAGCAGTTCCGGACAGGTCTATGAAGCTTTCTTT	CASSSGQVYEAFF
many	TRBJ2-2	TRBV7-2	TRBD2	TGTGCCAGCAGCCTACTAGCGGGGGCCGGGGAGCTGTTTTTT	CASSLLAGAGELFF
.	TRBJ2-7	TRBV20-1	.	TGCAGTGCTAGGGCGGGCGGCGACGAGCAGTACTTC	CSARAGGDEQYF
.	TRBJ2-3	TRBV11-2	TRBD2	TGTGCCAGCAGACGACCCGGGGGGGCCATCGCAGATACGCAGTATTTT	CASRRPGGAIADTQYF